This TCR beta chain was sequenced for a study of OX40 agonist ivuxolimab in advanced cancers. Germline assignment: CDR1 SGHTS and CDR2 YDEGEE. The CDR3 loop spans 13 amino acids. Trimming cost V 3 bases and J 7 bases; bases outside gene matches: 5. Generated by immunoSEQ multiplex PCR, the TCRdb table keeps only in-frame clones and is missing some. The sample includes about 18,000 clones, approximately 88% of them seen just once. The rearrangement uses TRBV5-8 and TRBJ2-7; TRBD1 matches at 9 bases. The TCR was taken from an adult with an advanced solid tumor such as melanoma, head and neck, liver or kidney cancer. Sample: CD4+ or CD8+ T cells sorted from blood, taken in a trial of the OX40 agonist ivuxolimab. CDR3 residues: CASSWGQGREQYF. The CDR3 DNA reads as TGTGCCAGCAGCTGGGGACAGGGACGGGAGCAGTACTTC.